What follows is one TCR beta chain and its context. CDR1 and CDR2 (germline): MNHEY, SVGAGI. The CDR3 is made up of 12 amino acids. The template-switching step introduced UMIs that carried a 6-nucleotide sample barcode. Each CDR3 protein gets one entry in TCRdb, which reprocessed the 5' RACE reads and gives no DNA. Its listing shows a few hundred thousand distinct CDR3 sequences. This entry belongs to a study of monozygotic twins with inflammatory bowel disease. V is TRBV6-5 and J is TRBJ2-2. This receptor was obtained from a human donor with ulcerative colitis or Crohn's disease, or a healthy co-twin of an affected twin (not recorded which). Sequencing was carried out using blood. The CDR3 protein is CASSYSGSELFF.